Following are 26 T cell receptor beta chains from one sample sequenced in a study of vaccination effects on CD4 cells after COVID-19. Sequencing followed a ViraFEST assay step that expanded antigen-specific CD4+ T cells with viral peptide pools. Isolation of CD4+ T cells took place after about nine days of culture. All vaccine recipients tested negative for nucleocapsid antibodies and had never contracted SARS-CoV-2 infection. The antigens these receptors bind are not known. Libraries were prepared by immunoSEQ multiplex PCR; TCRdb keeps only in-frame clonotypes and omits some of them. The sample lists 62,000 or so clones; roughly 80% were seen once. The material was CD4+ T cells from PBMCs cultured with SARS-CoV-2 spike peptides, obtained before COVID-19 vaccination. Every receptor here comes from a human donor who received a COVID-19 vaccine.

V is TRBV2 and J is TRBJ1-1; TRBD1 is a possible D gene (5 bases). Trimming took off 7 bases at V and 4 bases at J, with 13 bases between the two ends. Looked up from germline, CDR1 is SNHLY and CDR2 is FYNNEI. This CDR3 region has 13 residues. CDR3 DNA: TGTGCCAGCATAGAGACAGCGGGCACTGAAGCTTTCTTT. Its protein product is CASIETAGTEAFF.

The chain combines TRBV5-3 with TRBJ1-4; unclear D gene. TRBV5-3 is an open reading frame whose function is uncertain. V was cut by 3 bases and J by 8 bases, with 5 bases left in between. The CDR3 covers 11 residues. The CDR3 sequence: CARSSSEKLFF. The CDR3 DNA follows: TGTGCCAGAAGCTCGTCCGAAAAACTGTTTTTT.

The table lists this clone with a few counts. The genes are TRBV6-2 or TRBV6-3 and TRBJ2-7; D unresolved. Germline CDR1 and CDR2: MNHEY and SVGEGT. Deletions cut 2 bases from V and 7 bases from J, with 12 bases between. CDR3 size: 13 residues. The CDR3 here is CASSYDLGREQYV. Written as DNA, the CDR3 is TGTGCCAGCAGTTACGACCTGGGAAGGGAGCAGTACGTC.

The CDR3, as DNA: TGTGCCTGGAGCGCGGACTGGGGGACCATATATTTT. It is translated as CAWSADWGTIYF. The chain recombines TRBV30 with TRBJ1-3; D might be TRBD1 (5 bases). V was trimmed by 3 bases and J by 10 bases, leaving 13 bases between them. The CDR3 has 12 residues. Germline V lookup: CDR1 GTSNPN, CDR2 SVGIG (reference sequence).

The CDR3 here is CASSGPSGGVYNEQFF. DNA of the CDR3: TGTGCCAGCAGCGGGCCTAGCGGGGGGGTCTACAATGAGCAGTTCTTC. The V and J genes are TRBV27 and TRBJ2-1; TRBD2 agrees at 12 bases. The CDR3 covers 16 residues. The germline V gene encodes CDR1 MNHEY and CDR2 SMNVEV (reference sequence). With 6 bases clipped from V and 3 bases from J, the junction kept 6 bases outside the gene matches.

A few counts support this clone. The rearrangement links TRBV2 to TRBJ2-2; possible D gene TRBD1, 6 bases. Germline V gives CDR1 SNHLY, CDR2 FYNNEI. CDR3 size: 14 residues. Trimming stripped 6 bases from V and 0 bases from J, with 8 bases between. The CDR3 is CASRTGANTGELFF. DNA of the CDR3: TGTGCCAGCAGGACAGGCGCGAACACCGGGGAGCTGTTTTTT.

The chain links TRBV5-4 to TRBJ1-1, with 9 bases that match TRBD1. V lost 2 bases to trimming and J lost 0 bases; unmatched junction nucleotides: 2. CDR3 length: 15 residues. Germline V gene data show CDR1 as SGHNT and CDR2 as YYREEE (reference sequence). The CDR3 is CASSFDRGMNTEAFF. The CDR3 DNA reads TGTGCCAGCAGCTTCGACAGGGGGATGAACACTGAAGCTTTCTTT.

The J gene is TRBJ2-7, the V gene TRBV6-6; 8 nucleotides line up with TRBD1. After removal of 4 bases from V and 3 bases from J, the junction contained 5 bases not matched to a gene. This CDR3 has 14 residues. CDR1 is MNHNY, CDR2 SVGAGI, per germline (reference sequence). DNA for the CDR3: TGTGCCAGCAGTTCCACAGGGGGTCGCTACGAGCAGTACGTC. Its protein product is CASSSTGGRYEQYV.

The sample holds a few counts of this clone. The J gene is TRBJ2-1, the V gene TRBV6-5; 8 bases map to TRBD1. Losses at the gene ends were 2 bases for V and 4 bases for J; bases not matched to a gene: 4. The CDR3 runs 15 residues. Germline CDR1 is MNHEY and CDR2 is SVGAGI. The DNA of the CDR3 is TGTGCCAGCAGTTACGGCCAGGGGGCTTACAATGAGCAGTTCTTC. Its translation is CASSYGQGAYNEQFF.

The chain is built from TRBV6-4 and TRBJ2-2; a weak D match, TRBD1 (5 bases). Per the germline V gene, CDR1 is MRHNA and CDR2 is SNTAGT. This CDR3 contains 19 residues. The germline V and J ends were trimmed by 0 bases and 3 bases, with 20 bases remaining between them. The CDR3 here is CASSDSALTVNFHTGELFF. In DNA form, the CDR3 reads TGTGCCAGCAGTGACTCCGCCTTGACAGTTAATTTTCACACCGGGGAGCTGTTTTTT.

J is TRBJ1-1 and V is TRBV18; D gene unclear. Germline CDR1 KGHSH, CDR2 LQKENI. This CDR3 has 16 amino acids. The V end lost 5 bases, the J end lost 1 base, and 17 bases lay between the germline ends. The CDR3 bases are TGTGCCAGCTCAAACAATGCGGGAAATGAGAACACTGAAGCTTTCTTT. Amino acids: CASSNNAGNENTEAFF. The entire variable domain, with the rest obtained from reference TRBV18 and TRBJ1-1, is as follows: NAGVMQNPRHLVRRRGQEARLRCSPMKGHSHVYWYRQLPEEGLKFMVYLQKENIIDESGMPKERFSAEFPKEGPSILRIQQVVRGDSAAYFCASSNNAGNENTEAFFGQGTRLTVV.

This rearrangement joins TRBV5-1 to TRBJ2-3; a possible D gene is TRBD2 (6 bases). The V gene lost 0 bases and the J gene lost 4 bases, with 9 bases spanning the gap. CDR3 length: 14 residues. CDR1 and CDR2 from the germline V gene are SGHRS and YFSETQ. This chain's CDR3 is CASSLARDADTQYF. CDR3 nucleotide sequence: TGCGCCAGCAGCTTGGCGCGGGACGCAGATACGCAGTATTTT.

The rearrangement links TRBV28 to TRBJ1-2; possibly TRBD1 for D (5 bases). This CDR3 contains 13 residues. Germline V gene lookup returns CDR1 MDHEN and CDR2 SYDVKM. Deletions cut 5 bases from V and 4 bases from J, with 11 bases between. CDR3 region: CASSQGGSYGYTF. The DNA of the CDR3 is TGTGCCAGCAGTCAGGGAGGGAGCTATGGCTACACCTTC.

V gene TRBV5-5 combines with J gene TRBJ2-1, with 7 bases fitting TRBD2. This CDR3 comprises 16 residues. Germline-derived CDR1 and CDR2 are SGHKS and YYEKEE (reference sequence). With V trimmed by 0 bases and J by 0 bases, 3 bases remained unmatched. DNA of the CDR3: TGTGCCAGCAGCTTGGGACCTAGCGGCTCCTACAATGAGCAGTTCTTC. Its translation: CASSLGPSGSYNEQFF. Based on the CDR3 plus reference TRBV5-5 and TRBJ2-1, the full variable domain is DAGVTQSPTHLIKTRGQQVTLRCSPISGHKSVSWYQQVLGQGPQFIFQYYEKEERGRGNFPDRFSARQFPNYSSELNVNALLLGDSALYLCASSLGPSGSYNEQFFGPGTRLTVL.

This clone was seen more than once but under ten times. The genes are TRBV5-1 and TRBJ2-2, with a weak D call TRBD2 (6 bases). The CDR3 covers 16 residues. Germline V lookup: CDR1 SGHRS, CDR2 YFSETQ. Between the trimmed V and J ends, which lost 4 bases and 4 bases, there was a span of 17 bases. The CDR3 DNA follows: TGCGCCAGCAGCGTGGAGGGAGGTCAGCCCACCGGGGAGCTGTTTTTT. As protein: CASSVEGGQPTGELFF.

The chain is built from TRBV18 and TRBJ1-6, with a weak D call TRBD1 (6 bases). The CDR3 is 18 residues long. The V end was cut by 2 bases, the J end by 7 bases, with 21 bases between. Looked up from germline, CDR1 is KGHSH and CDR2 is LQKENI. The CDR3 region has the DNA TGTGCCAGCTCACCATTCAACGTCAACCAGGGGTCAAATTCACCCCTCCACTTT. It codes for CASSPFNVNQGSNSPLHF.

In its sample, this clone was seen once. This chain uses TRBV12-2 with TRBJ2-1; the D segment call TRBD2 is taken from the table without a DNA check. TRBV12-2 is annotated as a pseudogene. This CDR3 is 15 amino acids long. The CDR3 here is CASRPPLSSYNEQFF. The CDR3 nucleotides are TGTGCAAGTCGCCCACCTTTGAGCTCCTACAATGAGCAGTTCTTC.

The chain has TRBV7-2 and TRBJ2-2; TRBD1 matches at 7 bases. Germline V gene lookup returns CDR1 SGHTA and CDR2 FQGNSA. This CDR3 is 19 amino acids long. V was pared by 3 bases and J by 2 bases, with 15 bases of the junction left unmatched. The CDR3 region is CASSFETGAYLSNTGELFF. CDR3 coding DNA: TGTGCCAGCAGCTTCGAAACAGGGGCTTACTTATCTAACACCGGGGAGCTGTTTTTT.

The rearrangement uses TRBV19 and TRBJ2-6; D unclear. V shed 6 bases and J shed 0 bases, with 6 bases lying between them. Germline lookup yields CDR1 LNHDA and CDR2 SQIVND (reference sequence). This CDR3 comprises 14 residues. Here the CDR3 DNA reads TGTGCCAGTAGGGAGAGCTCTGGGGCCAACGTCCTGACTTTC. Translation gives CASRESSGANVLTF.

The chain uses TRBV5-8 and TRBJ2-7; D call uncertain. From germline, CDR1 is SGHTS and CDR2 YDEGEE. There are 15 residues in the CDR3. V shed 0 bases and J shed 0 bases, with 10 bases lying between them. CDR3 in DNA: TGTGCCAGCAGCTTGGGCCATCTGTTCTCCTACGAGCAGTACGTC. Translated, it gives CASSLGHLFSYEQYV.

In this sample, this clone turned up once. V usage is TRBV7-9 and J usage is TRBJ1-2; 7 nucleotides match TRBD1. Germline values: CDR1 SEHNR, CDR2 FQNEAQ (reference sequence). CDR3 length equals 16 residues. V lost 2 bases, J lost 8 bases, and 14 bases stayed unmatched. The CDR3 loop reads CASSLFSGGTYSGYTF. CDR3 coding DNA: TGTGCCAGCAGCTTATTTTCAGGGGGTACCTATTCCGGCTACACCTTC.

Worth noting for this clone: Different DNA sequences within this sample yield the same CDR3. The J gene is TRBJ1-3, the V gene TRBV5-1; D may be TRBD1 (5 bases). V was cut by 0 bases and J by 2 bases, with 6 bases left in between. The germline V gene encodes CDR1 SGHRS and CDR2 YFSETQ. This CDR3 comprises 14 residues. In DNA, the CDR3 is TGCGCCAGCAGCTTGGGGGGGACTGGAAACACCATATATTTT. As protein: CASSLGGTGNTIYF.

This sequence joins TRBV19 and TRBJ2-7; TRBD1 or TRBD2 may be the D gene (5 bases each). The CDR3 is 14 amino acids. The V end lost 3 bases, the J end lost 3 bases, and 12 bases lay between the germline ends. Germline CDR1 reads LNHDA; CDR2 reads SQIVND (reference sequence). The CDR3 here is CASSIGSGGYEQYV. Here the CDR3 DNA reads TGTGCCAGTAGTATTGGGTCTGGGGGCTACGAGCAGTACGTC.

This clone was detected once. This chain's CDR3 is CASGQPFSGNTIYF. Here the CDR3 DNA reads TGTGCCAGTGGTCAGCCCTTTTCTGGAAACACCATATATTTT. The chain couples TRBV7-4 to TRBJ1-3; D gene ambiguous. The germline V gene encodes CDR1 SGHVT and CDR2 SQSDAQ. Between the trimmed V and J ends, which lost 9 bases and 1 base, there was a span of 13 bases. The CDR3 length is 14 residues.

The sample holds one count of this clone. This rearrangement joins TRBV5-5 to TRBJ2-5; 10 positions match TRBD1. Trimming removed 0 bases from V and 5 bases from J; junction bases left unmatched: 4. The CDR3 covers 15 residues. Germline V gives CDR1 SGHKS, CDR2 YYEKEE (reference sequence). The CDR3 sequence is CASSLGGQGVETQYF. CDR3 DNA sequence: TGTGCCAGCAGCTTGGGAGGACAGGGGGTTGAGACCCAGTACTTC.

V and J are TRBV11-2 and TRBJ2-6, with unresolved D. This CDR3 has 15 amino acids. Trimming left V 6 bases short and J 1 base short, with 10 bases between. The germline V gene has CDR1 SGHAT and CDR2 FQNNGV. The DNA of the CDR3 is TGTGCCAGCAGGGCCCTCGGGTCTGGGGCCAACGTCCTGACTTTC. Its translation: CASRALGSGANVLTF.